These T cell receptor beta chains were read from a single sample in a study of blood T cells in healthy people across ages. TCRdb independently ran MiXCR on the 5' RACE reads; one entry per CDR3 protein. Here the sample spans about 1,500,000 distinct CDR3 sequences, roughly 45% being singletons. Source material: blood. The receptor source for this set is a woman between 18 and 30 years old in good health. The conserved cysteine and the conserved F or W are not part of the CDR3 here. The order of the fields is CDR3 length, V gene, CDR3 protein.

>12|TRBV28
ASRLRGANYGYT
>10|TRBV12-3/TRBV12-4
ASSFGRSEQY
>11|TRBV29-1
SSTGTGGTEAF
>9|TRBV20-1
SATTAAEAF
>9|TRBV2
AGSRVGEQY
>13|TRBV4-1
ASSPRGGTSYEQY
>13|TRBV7-9
ASSPGTSWYNEQY
>13|TRBV7-9
ASSPYSGGGKKLF
>13|TRBV4-2
ASSLAGTESQPQH
>13|TRBV5-1
ASSLVAGTYYEQY
>15|TRBV5-1
ASSLGQGASPFLEQY
>13|TRBV13
ASSITSGGANTQY
>12|TRBV7-2
ASSPSPTGYGYT
>12|TRBV4-1
ASNQDPGRNGQY
>12|TRBV4-1
ASSPRGAGTEAF
>9|TRBV30
AWGTGGRAF
>13|TRBV7-2
ASILSWGPYNEQF
>12|TRBV10-1
ASRGDRFGDTQY
>13|TRBV3-1
ASSQSDGWYNEQF
>13|TRBV7-9
ASSLAALGRDEQY
>14|TRBV20-1
SAQDRGLSSYNEQF
>13|TRBV11-2
ASSLDPLSSYEQY
>10|TRBV24-1
ATSDYADTQY
>12|TRBV7-2
ASSLMSGYNEQF
>13|TRBV6-1
ASSEMGEDQETQY
>16|TRBV7-3
ASSLAPPSGMNYNEQF
>11|TRBV7-9
ASTPEGPGEQF
>13|TRBV7-2
ASSLDGTNPREQF
>13|TRBV24-1
ATSDLPGSTDTQY
>14|TRBV20-1
SAGEASGRVRGEQF
>13|TRBV29-1
SVTGTGGPDTEAF
>13|TRBV7-3
ASSLRDRGYTEAF